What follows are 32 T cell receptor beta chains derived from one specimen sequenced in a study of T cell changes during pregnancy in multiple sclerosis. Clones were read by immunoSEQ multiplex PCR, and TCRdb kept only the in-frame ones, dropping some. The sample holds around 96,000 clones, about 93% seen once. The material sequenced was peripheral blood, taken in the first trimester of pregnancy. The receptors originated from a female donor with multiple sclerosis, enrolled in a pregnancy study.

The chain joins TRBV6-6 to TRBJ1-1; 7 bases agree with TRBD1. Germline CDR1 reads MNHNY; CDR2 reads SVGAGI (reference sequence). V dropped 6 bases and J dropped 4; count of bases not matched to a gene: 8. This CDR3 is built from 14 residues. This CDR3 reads CASRDSGGSTEAFF. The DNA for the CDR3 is TGTGCCAGCAGAGACTCAGGGGGAAGCACTGAAGCTTTCTTT.

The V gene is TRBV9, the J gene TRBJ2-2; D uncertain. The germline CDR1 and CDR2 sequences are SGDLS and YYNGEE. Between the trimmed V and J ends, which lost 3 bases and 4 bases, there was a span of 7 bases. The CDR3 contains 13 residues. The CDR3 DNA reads TGTGCCAGCAGCGAGAGGCGCACCGGGGAGCTGTTTTTT. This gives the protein CASSERRTGELFF.

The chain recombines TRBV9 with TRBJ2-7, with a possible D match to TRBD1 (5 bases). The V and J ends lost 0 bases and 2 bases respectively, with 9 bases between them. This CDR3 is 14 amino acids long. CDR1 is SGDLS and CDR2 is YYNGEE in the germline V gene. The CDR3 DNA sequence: TGTGCCAGCAGCGTAGCGACAGCCCCCTACGAGCAGTACTTC. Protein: CASSVATAPYEQYF.

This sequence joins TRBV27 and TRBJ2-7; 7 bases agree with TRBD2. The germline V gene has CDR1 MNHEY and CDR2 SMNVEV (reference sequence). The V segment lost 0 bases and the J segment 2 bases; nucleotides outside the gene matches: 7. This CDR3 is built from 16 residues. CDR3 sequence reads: CASSLSGQGGTYEQYF. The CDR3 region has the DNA TGTGCCAGCAGTTTATCGGGGCAGGGAGGGACCTACGAGCAGTACTTC.

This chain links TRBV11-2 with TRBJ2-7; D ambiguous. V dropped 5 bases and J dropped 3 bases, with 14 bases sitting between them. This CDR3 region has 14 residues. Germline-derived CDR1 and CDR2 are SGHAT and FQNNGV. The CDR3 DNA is TGTGCCAGCAGCCCAGCGCCCGGTGTCTACGAGCAGTACTTC. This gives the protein CASSPAPGVYEQYF.

CDR3 DNA sequence: TGTGCCAGCAGCTTGGTGGGCCTAAGAAGCGAGCAGTACTTC. Its protein is CASSLVGLRSEQYF. The rearrangement links TRBV5-6 to TRBJ2-7; D remains ambiguous. Per the germline V gene, CDR1 is SGHDT and CDR2 is YYEEEE. The V gene lost 0 bases and the J gene lost 6 bases, with 13 bases spanning the gap. CDR3 length: 14 amino acids.

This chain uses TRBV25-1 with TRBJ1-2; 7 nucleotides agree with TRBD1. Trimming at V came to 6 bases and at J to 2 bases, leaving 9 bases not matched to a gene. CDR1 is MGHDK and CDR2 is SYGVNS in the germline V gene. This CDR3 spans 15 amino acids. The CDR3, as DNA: TGTGCCAGCAGGCCGGGACAGCATTCGAACTATGGCTACACCTTC. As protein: CASRPGQHSNYGYTF.

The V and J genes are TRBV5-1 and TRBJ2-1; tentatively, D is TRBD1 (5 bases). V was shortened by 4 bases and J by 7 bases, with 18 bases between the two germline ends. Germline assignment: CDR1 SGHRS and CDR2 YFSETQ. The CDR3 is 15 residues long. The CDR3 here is CASSQDGQGRNEQFF. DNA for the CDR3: TGCGCCAGCAGCCAAGACGGGCAGGGCCGGAATGAGCAGTTCTTC.

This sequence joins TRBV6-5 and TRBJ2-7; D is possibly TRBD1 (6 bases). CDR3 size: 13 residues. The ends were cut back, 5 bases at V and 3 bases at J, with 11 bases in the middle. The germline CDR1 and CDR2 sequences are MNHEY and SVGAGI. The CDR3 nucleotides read TGTGCCAGCAGTCGGGACAAAGACTACGAGCAGTACTTC. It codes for CASSRDKDYEQYF.

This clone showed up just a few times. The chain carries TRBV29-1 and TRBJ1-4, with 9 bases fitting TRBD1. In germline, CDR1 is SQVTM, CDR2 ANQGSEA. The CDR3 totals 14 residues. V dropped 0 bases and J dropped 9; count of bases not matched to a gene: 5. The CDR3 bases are TGCAGCGTTGAAGAGCTGGACAGGGGTCAAAAACTGTTTTTT. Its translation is CSVEELDRGQKLFF.

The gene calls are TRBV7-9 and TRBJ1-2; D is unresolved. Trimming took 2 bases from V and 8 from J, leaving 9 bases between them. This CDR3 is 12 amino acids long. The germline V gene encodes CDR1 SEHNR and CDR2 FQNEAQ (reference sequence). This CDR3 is CASSLLERGYTF. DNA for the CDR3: TGTGCCAGCAGCTTATTGGAGAGGGGCTACACCTTC.

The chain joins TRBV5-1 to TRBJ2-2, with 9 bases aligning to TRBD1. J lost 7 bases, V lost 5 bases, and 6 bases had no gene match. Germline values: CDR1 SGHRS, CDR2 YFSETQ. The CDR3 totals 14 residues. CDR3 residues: CASRPGQGSGELFF. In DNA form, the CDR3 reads TGCGCCAGCAGACCGGGACAGGGTAGCGGGGAGCTGTTTTTT.

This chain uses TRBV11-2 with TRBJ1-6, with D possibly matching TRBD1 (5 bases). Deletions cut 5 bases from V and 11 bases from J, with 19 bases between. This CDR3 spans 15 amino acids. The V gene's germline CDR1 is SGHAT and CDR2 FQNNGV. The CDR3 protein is CASSTRAGDLAPLHF. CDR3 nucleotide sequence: TGTGCCAGCAGCACCCGGGCGGGGGACTTGGCACCCCTCCACTTT.

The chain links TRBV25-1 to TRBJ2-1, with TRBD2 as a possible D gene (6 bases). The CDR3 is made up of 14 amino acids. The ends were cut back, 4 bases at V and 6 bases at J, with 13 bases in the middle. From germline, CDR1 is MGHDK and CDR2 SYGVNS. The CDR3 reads CASSVSRAGNEQFF. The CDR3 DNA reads TGTGCCAGCAGTGTATCCCGAGCGGGCAATGAGCAGTTCTTC.

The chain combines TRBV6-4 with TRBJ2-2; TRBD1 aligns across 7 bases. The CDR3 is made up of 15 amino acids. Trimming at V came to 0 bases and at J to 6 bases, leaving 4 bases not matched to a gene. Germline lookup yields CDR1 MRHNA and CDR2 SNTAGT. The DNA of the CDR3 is TGTGCCAGCAGTGACTCGCTACAGGGGCCCGGGGAGCTGTTTTTT. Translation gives CASSDSLQGPGELFF.

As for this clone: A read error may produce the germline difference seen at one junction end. In DNA, the CDR3 is TGTGCTAGCAGCTTAGGACAGGGCTACCGCAATGAGCAGTTCTTC. Translating it yields CASSLGQGYRNEQFF. The chain is built from TRBV7-7 and TRBJ2-1, with TRBD1 identical over 8 bases. Germline CDR1 and CDR2: SSHAT and FNYEAQ (reference sequence). The length of the CDR3 is 15 residues.

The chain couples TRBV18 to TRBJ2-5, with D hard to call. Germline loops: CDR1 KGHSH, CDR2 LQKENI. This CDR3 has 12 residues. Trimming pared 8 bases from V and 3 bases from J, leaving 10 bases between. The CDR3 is CASAYTEETQYF. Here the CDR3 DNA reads TGTGCCAGCGCATATACTGAAGAGACCCAGTACTTC.

The CDR3 protein is CASSLGGTNTGELFF. CDR3 in DNA: TGTGCCAGCAGCTTAGGCGGCACGAACACCGGGGAGCTGTTTTTT. The rearrangement uses TRBV5-6 and TRBJ2-2; no reliable D call. The V end was cut by 2 bases, the J end by 0 bases, with 8 bases between. CDR1 and CDR2 from the germline V gene are SGHDT and YYEEEE. The CDR3 totals 15 residues.

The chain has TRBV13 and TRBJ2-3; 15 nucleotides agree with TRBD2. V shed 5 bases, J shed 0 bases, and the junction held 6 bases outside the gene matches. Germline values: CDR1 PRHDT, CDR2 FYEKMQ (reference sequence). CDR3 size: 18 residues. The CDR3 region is CASSPGLAGGTSTDTQYF. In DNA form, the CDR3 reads TGTGCCAGCAGCCCGGGACTAGCGGGGGGAACGAGCACAGATACGCAGTATTTT.

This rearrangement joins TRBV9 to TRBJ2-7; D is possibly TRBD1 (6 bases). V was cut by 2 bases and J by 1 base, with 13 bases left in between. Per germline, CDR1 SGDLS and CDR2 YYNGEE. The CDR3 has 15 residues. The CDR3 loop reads CASSVRGTASYEQYF. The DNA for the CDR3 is TGTGCCAGCAGCGTGAGGGGGACCGCTTCCTACGAGCAGTACTTC.

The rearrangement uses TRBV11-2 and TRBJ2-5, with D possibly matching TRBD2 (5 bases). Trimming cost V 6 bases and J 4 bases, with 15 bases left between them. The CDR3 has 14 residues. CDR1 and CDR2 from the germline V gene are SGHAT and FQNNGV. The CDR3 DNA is TGTGCCAGCAGAACTCTAGGAGGTGGAGAGACCCAGTACTTC. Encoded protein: CASRTLGGGETQYF.

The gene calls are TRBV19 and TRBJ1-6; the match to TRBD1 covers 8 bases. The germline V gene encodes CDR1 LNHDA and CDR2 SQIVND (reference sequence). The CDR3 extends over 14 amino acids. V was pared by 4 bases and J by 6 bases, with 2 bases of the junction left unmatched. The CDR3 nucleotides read TGTGCCAGTAGTAAAACAGGGGGTAATTCACCCCTCCACTTT. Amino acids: CASSKTGGNSPLHF.

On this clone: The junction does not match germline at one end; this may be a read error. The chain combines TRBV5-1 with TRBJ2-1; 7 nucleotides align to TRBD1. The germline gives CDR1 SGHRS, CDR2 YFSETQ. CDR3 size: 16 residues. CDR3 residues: CASNLRQGGSYNEQFF. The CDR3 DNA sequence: TGCGCCAGCAACTTGAGACAGGGCGGCTCCTACAATGAGCAGTTCTTC.

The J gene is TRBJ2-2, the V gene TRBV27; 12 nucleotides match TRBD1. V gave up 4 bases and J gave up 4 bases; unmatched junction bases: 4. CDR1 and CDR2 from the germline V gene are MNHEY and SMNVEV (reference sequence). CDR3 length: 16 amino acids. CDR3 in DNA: TGTGCCAGCAGTTCCGGGACAGGGGGCCTCACCGGGGAGCTGTTTTTT. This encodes CASSSGTGGLTGELFF.

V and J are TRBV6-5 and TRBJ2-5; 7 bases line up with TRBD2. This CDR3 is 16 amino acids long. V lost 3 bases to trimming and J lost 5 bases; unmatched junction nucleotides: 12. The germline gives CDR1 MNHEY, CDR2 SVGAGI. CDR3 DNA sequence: TGTGCCAGCAGTTATTCGGGCGGGGAGGGTGCTGAGACCCAGTACTTC. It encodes CASSYSGGEGAETQYF.

CDR3 region: CASSIGQGSSHQPQHF. CDR3 coding DNA: TGTGCCAGTAGTATTGGGCAGGGGAGTTCTCATCAGCCCCAGCATTTT. The chain is built from TRBV19 and TRBJ1-5; TRBD1 might be the D (6 bases). In germline, CDR1 is LNHDA, CDR2 SQIVND (reference sequence). Trimming left V 3 bases short and J 5 bases short, with 17 bases between. The CDR3 extends over 16 amino acids. Complete variable domain (other parts from reference TRBV19 and TRBJ1-5): DGGITQSPKYLFRKEGQNVTLSCEQNLNHDAMYWYRQDPGQGLRLIYYSQIVNDFQKGDIAEGYSVSREKKESFPLTVTSAQKNPTAFYLCASSIGQGSSHQPQHFGDGTRLSIL.

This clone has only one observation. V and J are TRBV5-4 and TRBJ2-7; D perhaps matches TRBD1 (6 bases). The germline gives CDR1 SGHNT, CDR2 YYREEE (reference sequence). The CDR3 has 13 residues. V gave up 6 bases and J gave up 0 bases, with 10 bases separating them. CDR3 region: CASTPDSSYEQYF. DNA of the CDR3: TGTGCCAGCACTCCGGACAGCTCCTACGAGCAGTACTTC.

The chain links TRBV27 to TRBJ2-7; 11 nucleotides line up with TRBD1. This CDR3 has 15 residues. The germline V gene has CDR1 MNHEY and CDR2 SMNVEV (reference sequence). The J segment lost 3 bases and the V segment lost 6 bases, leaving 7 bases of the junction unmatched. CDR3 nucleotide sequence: TGTGCCAGCAGGTCTATCGGGACAGGGGGCTACGAGCAGTACTTC. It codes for CASRSIGTGGYEQYF.

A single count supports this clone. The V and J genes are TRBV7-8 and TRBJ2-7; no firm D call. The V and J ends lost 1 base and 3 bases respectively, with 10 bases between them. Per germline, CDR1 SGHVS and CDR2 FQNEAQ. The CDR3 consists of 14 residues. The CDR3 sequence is CASSLGQTLYEQYF. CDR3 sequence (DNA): TGTGCCAGCAGCTTAGGGCAGACACTCTACGAGCAGTACTTC.

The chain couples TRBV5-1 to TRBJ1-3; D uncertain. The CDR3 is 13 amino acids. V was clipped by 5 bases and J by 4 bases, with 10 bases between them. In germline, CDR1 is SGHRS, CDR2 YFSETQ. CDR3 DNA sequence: TGCGCCAGCAGTCCGAGTCCGGGAAACACCATATATTTT. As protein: CASSPSPGNTIYF. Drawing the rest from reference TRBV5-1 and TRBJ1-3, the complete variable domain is KAGVTQTPRYLIKTRGQQVTLSCSPISGHRSVSWYQQTPGQGLQFLFEYFSETQRNKGNFPGRFSGRQFSNSRSEMNVSTLELGDSALYLCASSPSPGNTIYFGEGSWLTVV.

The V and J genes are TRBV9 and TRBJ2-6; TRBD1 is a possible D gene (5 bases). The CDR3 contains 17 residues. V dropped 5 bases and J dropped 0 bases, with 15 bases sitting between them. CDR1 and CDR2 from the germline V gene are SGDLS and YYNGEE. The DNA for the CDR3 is TGTGCCAGCAGGGAGAAGGGGAAGAGCTCTGGGGCCAACGTCCTGACTTTC. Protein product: CASREKGKSSGANVLTF.

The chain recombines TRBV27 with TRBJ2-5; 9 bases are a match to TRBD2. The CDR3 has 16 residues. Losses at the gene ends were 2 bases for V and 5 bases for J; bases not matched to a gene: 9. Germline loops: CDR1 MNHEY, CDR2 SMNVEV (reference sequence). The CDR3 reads CASSLGLAGGQETQYF. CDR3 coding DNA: TGTGCCAGCAGTTTAGGTCTCGCGGGGGGGCAGGAGACCCAGTACTTC.